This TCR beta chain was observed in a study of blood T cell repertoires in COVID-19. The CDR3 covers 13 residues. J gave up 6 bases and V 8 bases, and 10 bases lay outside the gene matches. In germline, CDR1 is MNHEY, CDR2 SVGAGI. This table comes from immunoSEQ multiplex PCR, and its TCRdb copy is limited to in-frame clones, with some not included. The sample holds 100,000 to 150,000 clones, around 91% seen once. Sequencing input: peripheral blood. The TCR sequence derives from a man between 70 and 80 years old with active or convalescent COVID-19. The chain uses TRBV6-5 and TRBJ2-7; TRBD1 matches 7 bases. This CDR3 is CASHPGTAIEQYF. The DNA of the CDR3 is TGTGCCAGCCATCCCGGGACAGCCATCGAGCAGTACTTC.